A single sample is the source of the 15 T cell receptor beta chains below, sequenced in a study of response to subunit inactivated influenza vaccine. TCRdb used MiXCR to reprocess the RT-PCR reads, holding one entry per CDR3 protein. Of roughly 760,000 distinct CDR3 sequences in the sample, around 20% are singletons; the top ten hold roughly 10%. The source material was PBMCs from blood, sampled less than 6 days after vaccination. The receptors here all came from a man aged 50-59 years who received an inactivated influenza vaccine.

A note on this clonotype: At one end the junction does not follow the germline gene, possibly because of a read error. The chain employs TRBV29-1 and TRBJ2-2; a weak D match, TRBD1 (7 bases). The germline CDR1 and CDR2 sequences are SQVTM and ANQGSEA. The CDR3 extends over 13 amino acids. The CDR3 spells CSVNRGLTGGLFF. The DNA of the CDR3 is TGCAGCGTGAACAGGGGACTCACCGGGGGGCTGTTTTTT.

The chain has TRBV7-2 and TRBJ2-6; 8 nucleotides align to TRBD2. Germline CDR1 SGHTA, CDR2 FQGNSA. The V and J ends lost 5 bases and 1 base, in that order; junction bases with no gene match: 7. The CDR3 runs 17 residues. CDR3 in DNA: TGTGCCAGCAGCGCAGGCTCGGGAGGGTCTGGGGCCAACGTCCTGACTTTC. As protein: CASSAGSGGSGANVLTF.

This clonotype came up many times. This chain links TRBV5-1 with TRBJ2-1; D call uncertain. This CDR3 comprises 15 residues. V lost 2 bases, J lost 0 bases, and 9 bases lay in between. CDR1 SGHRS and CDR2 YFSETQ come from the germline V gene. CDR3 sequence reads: CASSFDPSSYNEQFF. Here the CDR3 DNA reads TGCGCCAGCAGCTTCGACCCCAGCTCCTACAATGAGCAGTTCTTC.

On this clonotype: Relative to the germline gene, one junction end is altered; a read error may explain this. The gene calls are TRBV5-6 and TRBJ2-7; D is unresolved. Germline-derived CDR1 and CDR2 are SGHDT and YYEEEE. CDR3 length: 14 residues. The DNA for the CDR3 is TGTGTCAGCAGCTTCGGAAGGGCAGCCTACGAGCAGTACTTC. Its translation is CVSSFGRAAYEQYF.

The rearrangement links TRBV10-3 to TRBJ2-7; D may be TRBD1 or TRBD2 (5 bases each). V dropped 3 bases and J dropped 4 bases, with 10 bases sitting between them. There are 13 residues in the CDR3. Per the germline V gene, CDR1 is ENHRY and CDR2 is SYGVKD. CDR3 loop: CAISDSGPYEQYF. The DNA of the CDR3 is TGTGCCATCAGTGATTCGGGGCCATACGAGCAGTACTTC.

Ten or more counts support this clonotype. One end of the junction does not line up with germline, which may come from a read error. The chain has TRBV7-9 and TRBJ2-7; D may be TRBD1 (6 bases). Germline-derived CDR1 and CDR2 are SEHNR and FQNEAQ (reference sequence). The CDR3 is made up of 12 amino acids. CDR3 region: CASSTSGTRQHF. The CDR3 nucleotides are TGTGCCAGCAGTACCTCCGGGACACGCCAACACTTC.

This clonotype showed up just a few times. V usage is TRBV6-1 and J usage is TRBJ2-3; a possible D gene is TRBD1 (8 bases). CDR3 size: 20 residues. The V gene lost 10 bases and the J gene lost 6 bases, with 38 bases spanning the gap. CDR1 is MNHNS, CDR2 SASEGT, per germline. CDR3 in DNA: TGTGCCACCCAGCGAAGGGGGGGGTTCGGACAGGGTTTTATCGACGATACGCAGTATTTT. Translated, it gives CATQRRGGFGQGFIDDTQYF.

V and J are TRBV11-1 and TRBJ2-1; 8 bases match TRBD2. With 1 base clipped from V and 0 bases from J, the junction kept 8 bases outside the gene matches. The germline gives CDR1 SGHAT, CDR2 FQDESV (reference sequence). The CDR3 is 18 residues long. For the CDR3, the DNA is TGTGCCAGCAGCTTAGTCGGGAGGGCGGATCTCTCCTACAATGAGCAGTTCTTC. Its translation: CASSLVGRADLSYNEQFF.

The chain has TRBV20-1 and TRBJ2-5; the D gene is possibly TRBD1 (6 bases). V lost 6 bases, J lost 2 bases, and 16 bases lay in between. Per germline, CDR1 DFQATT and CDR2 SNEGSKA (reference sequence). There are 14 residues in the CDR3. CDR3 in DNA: TGCAGTGCACGGGTTCCGGGACAACAAGAGACCCAGTACTTC. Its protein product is CSARVPGQQETQYF.

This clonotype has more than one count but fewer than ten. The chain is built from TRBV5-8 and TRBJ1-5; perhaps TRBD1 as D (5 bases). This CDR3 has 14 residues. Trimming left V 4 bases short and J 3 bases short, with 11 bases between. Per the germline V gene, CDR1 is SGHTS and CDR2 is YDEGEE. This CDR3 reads CASSTGPANQPQHF. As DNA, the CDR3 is TGTGCCAGCAGCACGGGACCGGCCAATCAGCCCCAGCATTTT.

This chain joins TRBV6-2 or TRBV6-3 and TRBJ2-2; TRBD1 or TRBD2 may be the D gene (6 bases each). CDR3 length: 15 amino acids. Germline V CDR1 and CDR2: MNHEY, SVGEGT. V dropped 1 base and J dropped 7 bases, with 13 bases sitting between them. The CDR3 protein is CASSYFVGGGGELFF. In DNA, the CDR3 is TGTGCCAGCAGTTACTTTGTCGGAGGGGGCGGGGAGCTGTTTTTT.

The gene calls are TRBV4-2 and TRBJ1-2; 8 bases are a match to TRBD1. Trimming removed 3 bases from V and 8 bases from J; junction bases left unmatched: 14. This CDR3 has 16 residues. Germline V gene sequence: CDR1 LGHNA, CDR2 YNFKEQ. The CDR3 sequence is CASSQEPGQAAWGYTF. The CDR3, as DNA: TGTGCCAGCAGCCAGGAACCGGGACAGGCGGCTTGGGGCTACACCTTC.

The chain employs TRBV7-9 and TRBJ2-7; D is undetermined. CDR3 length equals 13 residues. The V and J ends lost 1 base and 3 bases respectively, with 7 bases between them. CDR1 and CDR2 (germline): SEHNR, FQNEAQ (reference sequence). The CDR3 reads CASSLEAIYEQYF. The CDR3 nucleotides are TGTGCCAGCAGCTTAGAGGCCATCTACGAGCAGTACTTC.

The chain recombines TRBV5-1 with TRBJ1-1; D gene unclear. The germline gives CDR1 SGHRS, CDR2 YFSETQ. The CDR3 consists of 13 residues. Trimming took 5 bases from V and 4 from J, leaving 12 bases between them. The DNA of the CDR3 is TGCGCCAGCAGTACGGCCCGGGGCACTGAAGCTTTCTTT. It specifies CASSTARGTEAFF.

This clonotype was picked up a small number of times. The CDR3 nucleotides read TGTGCCAGCACCCTCCAAAGGTTGACTGAAGCTTTCTTT. Its translation is CASTLQRLTEAFF. The rearrangement links TRBV12-3 or TRBV12-4 to TRBJ1-1, with unresolved D. V dropped 7 bases and J dropped 5 bases, with 14 bases sitting between them. The CDR3 runs 13 residues.